The sample holds many counts of the clone carrying this TCR beta chain. The data stem from a study of T cells in Graves' hyperthyroidism and ophthalmopathy. RNA transcripts served as the template for amplifying TCR beta CDR3 regions. The study used the HTBI primer set for a first-round RT-PCR of the TCR CDR3. A single record per CDR3 protein comes from TCRdb applying MiXCR to the multiplex PCR reads. The table lists fewer than 350,000 distinct CDR3 sequences, around 15% of them singletons. This CDR3 is built from 14 residues. V dropped 3 bases and J dropped 0 bases, with 6 bases sitting between them. Germline V gene sequence: CDR1 MRHNA, CDR2 SNTAGT.

The sample taken for sequencing was blood. This receptor was obtained from a woman aged 40-49 years with Graves' hyperthyroidism. The chain carries TRBV6-4 and TRBJ1-5; D ambiguous. CDR3 amino acids: CASSERFSNQPQHF. The CDR3 DNA sequence: TGTGCCAGCAGTGAACGGTTTAGCAATCAGCCCCAGCATTTT.